This passage covers 30 T cell receptor beta chains from one sample sequenced in a study of T cell responses to AZD1222 COVID-19 vaccine. Using immunoSEQ multiplex PCR, the repertoire was profiled, and TCRdb retains in-frame clones only, with some absent. The sample consists of about 180,000 clones, around 94% of them appearing once. The material sequenced was peripheral blood, taken 28 days after the second AZD1222 dose. These receptors came from an adult who received the AZD1222 COVID-19 vaccine.

This clone is a singleton in its sample. The gene calls are TRBV20-1 and TRBJ2-7; 8 bases line up with TRBD1. CDR1 is DFQATT, CDR2 SNEGSKA, per germline (reference sequence). The CDR3 has 14 amino acids. The V segment lost 3 bases and the J segment 2 bases; nucleotides outside the gene matches: 6. The CDR3 nucleotides read TGCAGTGCTAGTGGACGGACAGGGACCTACGAGCAGTACTTC. Translating it yields CSASGRTGTYEQYF.

This chain joins TRBV19 and TRBJ2-7; TRBD1 might be the D (5 bases). Germline lookup yields CDR1 LNHDA and CDR2 SQIVND (reference sequence). The germline V and J ends were trimmed by 5 bases and 5 bases, with 16 bases remaining between them. The CDR3 is 14 residues long. CDR3: CASSPGTGNDEQYF. The CDR3 bases are TGTGCCAGTAGTCCGGGCACAGGTAATGACGAGCAGTACTTC.

The chain uses TRBV2 and TRBJ2-3; 9 bases line up with TRBD2. The length of the CDR3 is 16 residues. Per the germline V gene, CDR1 is SNHLY and CDR2 is FYNNEI. Unmatched junction bases numbered 10, after V lost 8 bases and J lost 1 base. CDR3 coding DNA: TGTGCCAGCCTAATCTCTAGCGGGGAGGGCACAGATACGCAGTATTTT. Encoded protein: CASLISSGEGTDTQYF.

The genes are TRBV19 and TRBJ1-4; the D is unclear. Germline V gene sequence: CDR1 LNHDA, CDR2 SQIVND (reference sequence). The CDR3 consists of 17 residues. V lost 7 bases and J lost 7, with 25 bases in between. The CDR3 spells CASIHNPSAVGGEKLFF. Here the CDR3 DNA reads TGTGCCAGTATCCACAACCCGTCGGCAGTGGGAGGTGAAAAACTGTTTTTT.

The rearrangement joins TRBV7-3 to TRBJ1-1, with D unclear. The V and J ends lost 3 bases and 6 bases respectively, with 11 bases between them. Germline CDR1 and CDR2: SGHTA and FQGTGA. The CDR3 loop spans 13 amino acids. For the CDR3, the DNA is TGTGCCAGCAGCTTTACGGTCGGGGCTGAAGCTTTCTTT. This gives the protein CASSFTVGAEAFF. The variable domain in full, completed from reference TRBV7-3 and TRBJ1-1, reads GAGVSQTPSNKVTEKGKYVELRCDPISGHTALYWYRQSLGQGPEFLIYFQGTGAADDSGLPNDRFFAVRPEGSVSTLKIQRTERGDSAVYLCASSFTVGAEAFFGQGTRLTVV.

The gene calls are TRBV19 and TRBJ2-6; D might be TRBD1 (6 bases). V was trimmed by 6 bases and J by 4 bases, leaving 16 bases between them. The CDR3 consists of 16 residues. CDR1 and CDR2 (germline): LNHDA, SQIVND (reference sequence). CDR3 bases: TGTGCCAGTAGGCGACAAACAGGGTCGGGGGCCAACGTCCTGACTTTC. Its protein product is CASRRQTGSGANVLTF.

V is TRBV27 and J is TRBJ1-2, with D perhaps TRBD1 (6 bases). Trimming left V 6 bases short and J 8 bases short, with 22 bases between. This CDR3 spans 15 amino acids. The germline gives CDR1 MNHEY, CDR2 SMNVEV (reference sequence). The CDR3: CASSLGHPGARGYTF. The DNA of the CDR3 is TGTGCCAGCAGCTTGGGACACCCAGGCGCGAGAGGCTACACCTTC.

CDR3 sequence (DNA): TGTGCCAGCAGCTTTTATCCCGATTCTGGAAACACCATATATTTT. Translated, it gives CASSFYPDSGNTIYF. The chain joins TRBV7-2 to TRBJ1-3; D ambiguous. CDR3 size: 15 residues. In germline, CDR1 is SGHTA, CDR2 FQGNSA. Trimming took off 3 bases at V and 1 base at J, with 10 bases between the two ends.

This chain connects TRBV19 to TRBJ2-7; D is ambiguous. V gave up 7 bases and J gave up 3 bases, with 16 bases separating them. Germline CDR1 is LNHDA and CDR2 is SQIVND (reference sequence). This CDR3 is 14 amino acids long. This CDR3 is CASKDPSMNYEQYF. The DNA for the CDR3 is TGTGCCAGTAAAGACCCTTCAATGAACTACGAGCAGTACTTC.

The CDR3 nucleotides are TGTGCCAGCAGCCTGCCGAACTATGGCTACACCTTC. Amino acid sequence: CASSLPNYGYTF. The chain has TRBV7-8 and TRBJ1-2; no definite D call. This CDR3 has 12 residues. Germline lookup yields CDR1 SGHVS and CDR2 FQNEAQ. V gave up 5 bases and J gave up 2 bases, with 6 bases separating them.

This sequence joins TRBV28 and TRBJ2-2; maybe TRBD1 (5 bases). Germline CDR1 MDHEN, CDR2 SYDVKM. Trimming cost V 2 bases and J 6 bases, with 16 bases left between them. CDR3 length: 16 residues. The CDR3 protein is CASSLRSGSTPGELFF. CDR3 bases: TGTGCCAGCAGTTTACGCTCAGGGTCTACGCCCGGGGAGCTGTTTTTT.

The V gene is TRBV9, the J gene TRBJ2-1; D is perhaps TRBD1 (5 bases). Germline lookup yields CDR1 SGDLS and CDR2 YYNGEE. The germline V and J ends were trimmed by 7 bases and 1 base, with 15 bases remaining between them. The CDR3 is made up of 15 amino acids. The CDR3: CASSPGRVSYNEQFF. The CDR3 DNA follows: TGTGCCAGCTCTCCTGGCAGGGTGTCCTACAATGAGCAGTTCTTC.

The chain has TRBV27 and TRBJ2-1, with a possible D match to TRBD2 (6 bases). Deletions cut 4 bases from V and 0 bases from J, with 13 bases between. CDR1 is MNHEY, CDR2 SMNVEV, per germline (reference sequence). This CDR3 contains 16 residues. CDR3 protein: CASSSSRGSSYNEQFF. DNA for the CDR3: TGTGCCAGCAGTTCGTCTCGGGGGAGCTCCTACAATGAGCAGTTCTTC.

This clone was seen a single time. The chain carries TRBV7-2 and TRBJ1-1, with unresolved D. The germline V and J ends were trimmed by 6 bases and 1 base, with 12 bases remaining between them. The CDR3 is 14 amino acids. The germline gives CDR1 SGHTA, CDR2 FQGNSA. CDR3 protein: CASRLRAGNTEAFF. CDR3 sequence (DNA): TGTGCCAGCAGACTTAGAGCAGGGAACACTGAAGCTTTCTTT.

The rearrangement joins TRBV2 to TRBJ1-6; no clear D. Germline values: CDR1 SNHLY, CDR2 FYNNEI. The CDR3 extends over 18 amino acids. Trimming stripped 4 bases from V and 1 base from J, with 17 bases between. In DNA form, the CDR3 reads TGTGCCAGCAGTGGAACGCGGGTGTCGAGGTCCTATAATTCACCCCTCCACTTT. Amino acids: CASSGTRVSRSYNSPLHF.

J is TRBJ2-7 and V is TRBV28; 10 bases line up with TRBD1. V was clipped by 5 bases and J by 4 bases; unmatched bases: 8. This CDR3 spans 15 amino acids. Germline CDR1 and CDR2: MDHEN and SYDVKM. The CDR3 sequence is CASSVDRGFTYEQYF. The CDR3 DNA reads as TGTGCCAGCAGTGTGGACAGGGGGTTCACGTACGAGCAGTACTTC.

V usage is TRBV27 and J usage is TRBJ2-1, with D possibly being TRBD1 (5 bases). The ends were cut back, 5 bases at V and 0 bases at J, with 11 bases in the middle. The CDR3 has 15 residues. The V gene's germline CDR1 is MNHEY and CDR2 SMNVEV (reference sequence). CDR3 residues: CASSTNRFSYNEQFF. The CDR3 DNA reads TGTGCCAGCAGTACCAACAGGTTCTCCTACAATGAGCAGTTCTTC.

The CDR3 bases are TGCGCCAGCAGCCTGAGCAGGACAGCCGGGCCCGAGCAGTACTTC. Protein product: CASSLSRTAGPEQYF. J is TRBJ2-7 and V is TRBV4-3, with a weak D call TRBD1 (6 bases). Germline V CDR1 and CDR2: LGHNA, YSLEER. Trimming stripped 4 bases from V and 6 bases from J, with 19 bases between. The CDR3 is 15 amino acids.

The V call is TRBV3-1 (or the pseudogene TRBV3-2), the J call TRBJ2-7; D is ambiguous. Germline loops: CDR1 LGHDT, CDR2 YNNKEL (reference sequence). The CDR3 runs to 12 residues. Trimming took 1 base from V and 3 from J, leaving 4 bases between them. The CDR3, as DNA: TGTGCCAGCAGCCAAGTGGTCTACGAGCAGTACTTC. This gives the protein CASSQVVYEQYF.

The CDR3: CASSGSNNEQFF. CDR3 bases: TGTGCCAGCAGCGGGAGTAACAATGAGCAGTTCTTC. The chain couples TRBV9 to TRBJ2-1; the D is unclear. The germline V gene encodes CDR1 SGDLS and CDR2 YYNGEE. Deletions cut 3 bases from V and 5 bases from J, with 6 bases between. CDR3 length: 12 amino acids.

V gene TRBV6-4 combines with J gene TRBJ2-1, with D possibly matching TRBD1 (6 bases). The V gene's germline CDR1 is MRHNA and CDR2 SNTAGT. The CDR3 extends over 19 amino acids. V lost 4 bases to trimming and J lost 8 bases, with 30 bases between them. The CDR3 here is CASSVPSKDRNYPPYEQFF. The CDR3 nucleotides read TGTGCCAGCAGTGTCCCGTCAAAAGACAGGAATTATCCTCCGTATGAGCAGTTCTTC.

This clone showed up just a few times. The V call is TRBV15, the J call TRBJ1-1; the D is unclear. The CDR3 is 16 amino acids. In germline, CDR1 is LNHNV, CDR2 YYDKDF (reference sequence). The V and J ends lost 0 bases and 3 bases respectively, with 14 bases between them. The chain's CDR3 is CATSRDRLGNHTEAFF. CDR3 sequence (DNA): TGTGCCACCAGCAGAGATCGTTTGGGCAACCACACTGAAGCTTTCTTT.

The chain uses TRBV5-6 and TRBJ2-3; 9 nucleotides match TRBD1. The CDR3 covers 16 residues. Germline V gene data show CDR1 as SGHDT and CDR2 as YYEEEE. With V trimmed by 4 bases and J by 0 bases, 6 bases remained unmatched. The CDR3 sequence is CASSLTGGQSTDTQYF. CDR3 DNA sequence: TGTGCCAGCAGCCTTACAGGGGGCCAAAGCACAGATACGCAGTATTTT.

This clone appeared once. The chain links TRBV7-8 to TRBJ2-1; 7 nucleotides match TRBD2. This CDR3 contains 15 residues. Germline V gives CDR1 SGHVS, CDR2 FQNEAQ. The V gene end was trimmed by 5 bases and the J gene end by 8 bases; junction bases not matched to a gene: 12. The CDR3 DNA reads TGTGCCAGCAGCCCCTGGACTAGTTTCAATTATGAGCAGTTCTTC. Encoded protein: CASSPWTSFNYEQFF.

The chain is built from TRBV7-9 and TRBJ2-3, with D maybe TRBD1 (6 bases). The CDR3 consists of 14 residues. CDR1 and CDR2 from the germline V gene are SEHNR and FQNEAQ (reference sequence). V dropped 3 bases and J dropped 5 bases, with 12 bases sitting between them. CDR3 DNA: TGTGCCAGCAGCTTTGGGGGCCCCCAAGATACGCAGTATTTT. Protein sequence: CASSFGGPQDTQYF.

This sequence joins TRBV6-5 and TRBJ2-7; the match to TRBD1 covers 8 bases. Germline V gives CDR1 MNHEY, CDR2 SVGAGI. This CDR3 region has 13 residues. After removal of 7 bases from V and 6 bases from J, the junction contained 8 bases not matched to a gene. In nucleotides, the CDR3 is TGTGCCAGCACTCGGACAGGGAGTCCCGAGCAGTACTTC. This sequence encodes CASTRTGSPEQYF.

In its sample, this clone was seen once. The V call is TRBV12-5, the J call TRBJ1-4, with TRBD1 matching over 7 bases. The junction had 10 bases not matched to a gene; V was cut back by 7 bases and J by 5 bases. Germline V gene lookup returns CDR1 LGHNT and CDR2 FRNRAP. This CDR3 has 15 amino acids. The CDR3 region has the DNA TGTGCTAGTGTCAAAACCGGGACAGCGAATGAAAAACTGTTTTTT. Its protein product is CASVKTGTANEKLFF.

The gene calls are TRBV18 and TRBJ1-2; D gene ambiguous. The germline V and J ends were trimmed by 3 bases and 2 bases, with 10 bases remaining between them. The CDR3 loop spans 14 amino acids. Germline V gene data show CDR1 as KGHSH and CDR2 as LQKENI. The CDR3 DNA reads as TGTGCCAGCTCACCCCGGGCGTCAAACTATGGCTACACCTTC. Amino acid sequence: CASSPRASNYGYTF. The full variable domain, its missing parts supplied by reference TRBV18 and TRBJ1-2, is NAGVMQNPRHLVRRRGQEARLRCSPMKGHSHVYWYRQLPEEGLKFMVYLQKENIIDESGMPKERFSAEFPKEGPSILRIQQVVRGDSAAYFCASSPRASNYGYTFGSGTRLTVV.

The chain has TRBV7-9 and TRBJ1-5; the match to TRBD1 covers 9 bases. Per germline, CDR1 SEHNR and CDR2 FQNEAQ (reference sequence). This CDR3 contains 17 residues. With V trimmed by 4 bases and J by 7 bases, 14 bases remained unmatched. The CDR3 DNA is TGTGCCAGCAGCTCCGCGGGACAGGGAGGAGGAAACCAGCCCCAGCATTTT. As protein: CASSSAGQGGGNQPQHF.

The chain recombines TRBV5-6 with TRBJ2-3, with D perhaps matching TRBD2 (5 bases). The CDR3 spans 14 residues. CDR1 is SGHDT, CDR2 YYEEEE, per germline. Trimming shortened V by 2 bases and J by 5 bases, and 12 bases separated the two germline ends. CDR3 coding DNA: TGTGCCAGCAGCTTCCTGGACTGGAAAGATACGCAGTATTTT. Translation: CASSFLDWKDTQYF.